The rows below give T cell receptor beta chains drawn from one sample of a study of metastatic and nonmetastatic thyroid tumors. TCRdb used MiXCR to call clones anew from the PCR reads. The data hold roughly 25,000 clones, with 20% to 25% observed a single time. The sequencing input was blood. These receptors were obtained from a male donor with papillary thyroid cancer or a benign thyroid nodule (not recorded which). Some clones in this sample may be carry-over from other donors' samples. Both conserved end residues are part of each CDR3. A D gene is named only where the DNA matches it firmly. Expanded clones get a size class; other rows say once, few or many, or leave the size out.

clone_size cdr3_length j_call v_call d_call cdr3_nt cdr3_aa
many 13 TRBJ2-3 TRBV6-1 NA TGTGCCAGCACCGAAACCCCGGGACGTACGCAGTATTTT CASTETPGRTQYF
many 12 TRBJ1-4 TRBV3-1 TRBD1 TGTGCCAGCAGCCCAGGGGGCGGAGAACTGTTTTTT CASSPGGGELFF
many 19 TRBJ1-4 TRBV20-1 TRBD1 TGCAGTGCTAGGGGACCGGGACAGGGGACATTAGCAACTAATGAAAAACTGTTTTTT CSARGPGQGTLATNEKLFF
many 16 TRBJ1-1 TRBV28 NA TGTGCCAGCAGTTTAGGGACATTACGTGGGAACACTGAAGCTTTCTTT CASSLGTLRGNTEAFF
many 15 TRBJ2-5 TRBV4-2 TRBD2 TGTGCCAGCAGCCAAGAAGAGCGGGGGGAAGAGACCCAGTACTTC CASSQEERGEETQYF
many 15 TRBJ1-2 TRBV7-8 NA TGTGCCAGCAGCTTAACCGAGGGGCGACTTGGAGGCTACACCTTC CASSLTEGRLGGYTF
many 15 TRBJ1-1 TRBV27 TRBD1 TGTGCCAGCAGTTTATGGGAGGGGGCTAACACTGAAGCTTTCTTT CASSLWEGANTEAFF
many 13 TRBJ2-7 TRBV19 TRBD1 TGTGCCAGTAGTTACAGGGGCTCCTACGAGCAGTACTTC CASSYRGSYEQYF
many 14 TRBJ2-3 TRBV18 NA TGTGCCAGCTCCCTTTCGGGGAGCACAGATACGCAGTATTTT CASSLSGSTDTQYF
many 16 TRBJ2-1 TRBV3-1 TRBD2 TGTGCCAGCAGCACCCTGGCTAGCGGGGGATACAATGAGCAGTTCTTC CASSTLASGGYNEQFF
many 11 TRBJ2-3 TRBV7-9 NA TGTGCCAGCAGCTACACAGATACGCAGTATTTT CASSYTDTQYF
many 12 TRBJ1-2 TRBV28 NA TGTGCCAGCAGTTTAGAAGATTATGGCTACACCTTC CASSLEDYGYTF
medium-sized 14 TRBJ2-6 TRBV4-1 NA TGCGCCAGCAGCCTGCAGTCTGGGGCCAACGTCCTGACTTTC CASSLQSGANVLTF
many 15 TRBJ2-7 TRBV28 TRBD1 TGTGCCAGCAGTTTATTCGCAGGGGGAACCTACGAGCAGTACTTC CASSLFAGGTYEQYF
NA 14 TRBJ2-2 TRBV2 NA TGTGCCAGCAAGCAAGCAGGGGCCACCTGGGAGCTGTTTTTT CASKQAGATWELFF
many 11 TRBJ1-4 TRBV20-1 NA TGCAGTGCTAGAGAGCGTGAAAAACTGTTTTTT CSAREREKLFF
NA 14 TRBJ2-7 TRBV30 NA TGTGCCTGGAGTGTAGGCCACACAGGGTACGAGCAGTACTTC CAWSVGHTGYEQYF
NA 13 TRBJ1-6 TRBV6-1 NA TGTGCCAGCAGTCACCATTCGGAAGCACCCCTCCATTTT CASSHHSEAPLHF
many 14 TRBJ2-3 TRBV6-1 NA TGTGCCAGCAGTGGTGGCAGGGGTACAGATACGCAGTATTTT CASSGGRGTDTQYF
many 13 TRBJ1-2 TRBV9 TRBD1 TGTGCCAGCAGTTCCGACAGGGTTGATGGCTACACCTTC CASSSDRVDGYTF
many 15 TRBJ2-5 TRBV9 NA TGTGCCAGCAGCCACGGGAGCGGGCAGTTTGAGACCCAGTACTTC CASSHGSGQFETQYF
NA 15 TRBJ2-7 TRBV19 NA TGTGCCAGTAGTATAGCCGGTTCACACTCTCTCGAGCAGTACTTC CASSIAGSHSLEQYF